This T cell receptor beta chain was captured by sequencing in a study of blood T cell repertoires in COVID-19 (dated by TCRdb to the early 2020s). Regarding the research as a whole: The collaborator samples originated in the United States, Italy and Spain and spanned the acute and convalescent phases of COVID-19. The prospective study material was composed of cDNA or gDNA derived from T cells, B-cell-depleted T cells, or PBMCs. The samples were drawn from the first 160 participants of the ongoing ImmuneRACE study and from over 950 subjects provided by 6 global collaborators. The dataset comprised deeply sampled blood TCRbeta repertoires from subjects exposed to, actively infected with, or recovered from COVID-19. HLA class I and class II types, where available, came from metadata supplied by the sample provider rather than from assay-based typing. The repertoires were made available in a free public database intended to serve as a resource for research on the immune response to SARS-CoV-2. Sample metadata almost always included a de-identified subject ID, COVID-19 status, age in years and sex. Broader findings and caveats from the paper: The amount of clinical and demographic metadata varied by source and participant and was provided uncurated.

At one collaborating source in Seattle, patients were enrolled during active infection and were followed longitudinally through the course of disease. Collaborating institutions collected whole blood in K2EDTA tubes following their own protocols. For TCRbeta analysis, collaborators shipped samples in one of three forms: frozen whole blood, isolated PBMCs, or DNA extracted from either of those sample types. The immunoSEQ Assay, a bias-controlled multiplex PCR, was used to amplify TCRbeta CDR3 regions from genomic DNA. As for how the authors treated the data: Within the assay, amplification of reference gene primers was used to estimate how many nucleated cells each sample contained. To quantify the absolute abundance of each unique TCRbeta CDR3 rearrangement, sequence reads were collapsed and filtered. Productive Simpson clonality was computed per sample as the square root of Simpson's diversity index over productive rearrangements. Drawn from immuneACCESS, this table holds only the in-frame rearrangements with V and J called that TCRdb kept. Clones are partly lost; checked studies trace under half to an unresolved V gene and leave the rest unexplained. V, J and clone size derive from that table, while D and trimming were established from the DNA sequence. A total of 190,000 or so clones appear in this sample, just under 85% of them only once. The ten largest account for around 1% of the sample.

About this clone: What antigen it recognizes has not been identified. No base qualities exist here, and no much larger clone lies one base off it.

The TCR originated in a man between 60 and 70 years old with COVID-19, enrolled during active disease. Material: peripheral blood.

The CDR3 in this case is CASSLDRGMVYEQYF. The DNA is as follows: TGTGCCAGCTCACTTGACAGGGGGATGGTCTACGAGCAGTACTTC. The rearrangement combines TRBV18 with TRBJ2-7, with TRBD1 identical over 9 junction bases. V is pruned by 4 bases and J by 3 bases, leaving 7 bases of the junction without a gene match. Its CDR3 holds 15 amino acids, cysteine through phenylalanine. Solely the CDR3 DNA is kept, with 45 bases framed from the first base. From a lookup of the germline V gene, CDR1 and CDR2 are KGHSH and LQKENI.